The following is a TCR beta chain sequence with its context. The data were obtained in a study of CD8 T cells in Susac syndrome. About the study: Susac syndrome patients were untreated, on corticosteroids with some adding intravenous immunoglobulin, or on intravenous immunoglobulin only.

CD8+ and CD4+ T cells circulating in blood were sequenced for TCR beta. In contrast to the negatively isolated CD8+ and CD4+ T cells, TEMRA cells were FACS-enriched. The V and J ends lost 4 bases and 2 bases respectively, with 8 bases between them. This CDR3 has 12 residues. Germline-derived CDR1 and CDR2 are SQVTM and ANQGSEA. It was with random hexamers that roughly 0.45 to 1 ug RNA was reverse transcribed. With immunoSEQ multiplex PCR, TCR beta CDR3 was amplified across 54 Vbeta and 13 Jbeta. TCRdb re-derived calls from the immunoSEQ multiplex PCR reads in MiXCR, one entry per CDR3 protein. Of roughly 200,000 distinct CDR3 sequences listed, 94% were seen once; the top ten hold more than 0.095%.

The sample was CD4+ T cells from PBMCs. The sequence was collected from a human donor with Susac syndrome. The gene calls are TRBV29-1 and TRBJ1-2; unclear D gene. Here the CDR3 DNA reads TGCAGCGTTGCCAGTATGAACTATGGCTACACCTTC. This sequence encodes CSVASMNYGYTF. The entire variable domain, with the rest obtained from reference TRBV29-1 and TRBJ1-2, is as follows: SAVISQKPSRDICQRGTSLTIQCQVDSQVTMMFWYRQQPGQSLTLIATANQGSEATYESGFVIDKFPISRPNLTFSTLTVSNMSPEDSSIYLCSVASMNYGYTFGSGTRLTVV.